This T cell receptor (beta chain) was sequenced in a study of shared clonotypes between healthy human individuals. The CDR3 consists of 15 residues. The ends were cut back, 4 bases at V and 3 bases at J, with 12 bases in the middle. Germline CDR1 reads MDHEN; CDR2 reads SYDVKM. Per the original methods: For the immunoSEQ data, sequences were junction-only without quality scores, so filtering differed. Sequencing used immunoSEQ multiplex PCR; TCRdb keeps in-frame clones, though not all of them. That table supplies the V and J calls and clone size; D and trimming were determined from the DNA. In the table there are about 2.5 million clones, around 90% of which are singletons.

The sequenced sample consisted of naive CD4+ T cells from PBMCs. Subset meaning: CD45RA+ positively selected. The chain joins TRBV28 to TRBJ1-4; no clear D. The sequence was obtained from a man between 18 and 35 years old in good health. Some clones in this sample may be carry-over from other donors' samples. In DNA form, the CDR3 reads TGTGCCAGCAGTTACCCAGGCCACTCTAATGAAAAACTGTTTTTT. It encodes CASSYPGHSNEKLFF.